This T cell receptor beta chain was captured in a study of T cells of healthy individuals listed by TCRdb under 2018. The method was 5' RACE. The sequencer listed for this sample is Illumina MiSeq. TCRdb's own reprocessing of the public reads used fastp at Q25 and MiXCR and kept productive beta chains. Rows with a matching CDR3 protein are joined into one entry that keeps the most common DNA and genes. This sample has 100,000 or so distinct CDR3 sequences in its table, and roughly 18% of those were observed once. Of the sample, more than 5.5% falls within the top ten clones. This clonotype was seen a few times. Its target antigen remains unknown. No quality values exist for individual bases; no much larger clone is one base distant. The clonotype was recovered from a human donor in good health.

Here the CDR3 is given as CASSLVDMSGELFF. The nucleotides read TGTGCCAGCAGCTTAGTGGACATGTCCGGGGAGCTGTTTTTT. The V gene is TRBV7-6 and the J gene is TRBJ2-2; D gene: possibly TRBD1, on 5 matching bases. V loses 1 base of germline sequence and J loses 6 bases, and the interval between the two ends is 9 bases. The CDR3 starts with the cysteine, ends with the phenylalanine, and has 14 residues. The DNA shown is the 42-base CDR3, in frame from base 1. Per the germline V gene, SGHVS is the CDR1 and FNYEAQ is the CDR2.